This TCR beta chain was sequenced during a study of T cell clones after liver transplantation. Study-level information: Timepoints were pre-transplant, pre-withdrawal, and after withdrawal was completed or failed.

The CDR3 has 14 residues. CDR1 and CDR2 from the germline V gene are MNHEY and SVGAGI. Trimming removed 8 bases from V and 4 bases from J, with 16 bases in between. Method: immunoSEQ multiplex PCR; TCRdb's copy keeps in-frame clones and lacks some. This table holds tens of thousands of clones, roughly 80% found once. The receptor's source is a human patient who received a liver transplant. T cells may partly derive from the graft donor. The rearrangement links TRBV6-5 to TRBJ2-3; D gene uncertain. This specimen was CD4+ T cells from blood, taken 12 months after liver transplant. CDR3 DNA sequence: TGTGCCAGCTCGCGACTTACCTTCGCAGATACGCAGTATTTT. Translation gives CASSRLTFADTQYF.